This T cell receptor beta chain was documented in a study of OX40 agonist ivuxolimab in advanced cancers. Study results and caveats: With doses of 0.1-3.0 mg/kg, partial responders showed among the lowest clonal expansion. The study found that CD8+ T cells averaged more expanded clones than CD4+.

TCRdb's copy holds only in-frame clones and misses some; the assay was immunoSEQ multiplex PCR. This sample has roughly 15,000 clones, with approximately 91% found just once. The CDR3 is made up of 16 amino acids. Trimming pared 4 bases from V and 0 bases from J, leaving 15 bases between. CDR1 is LGHNA, CDR2 YSLEER, per germline. Baseline was the first blood sampling point, followed by cycle 4 day 1 and cycle 7 day 1. A word on this clone: Its matching antigen is unknown.

The starting material was CD4+ or CD8+ T cells sorted from blood, obtained in a trial of the OX40 agonist ivuxolimab. V gene TRBV4-3 combines with J gene TRBJ1-1, with D perhaps matching TRBD1 (5 bases). This receptor was identified in an adult with an advanced solid tumor such as melanoma, head and neck, liver or kidney cancer. CDR3 sequence (DNA): TGCGCCAGCAGCCCAGACCTGATGGGGGTGAACACTGAAGCTTTCTTT. Translating gives CASSPDLMGVNTEAFF.